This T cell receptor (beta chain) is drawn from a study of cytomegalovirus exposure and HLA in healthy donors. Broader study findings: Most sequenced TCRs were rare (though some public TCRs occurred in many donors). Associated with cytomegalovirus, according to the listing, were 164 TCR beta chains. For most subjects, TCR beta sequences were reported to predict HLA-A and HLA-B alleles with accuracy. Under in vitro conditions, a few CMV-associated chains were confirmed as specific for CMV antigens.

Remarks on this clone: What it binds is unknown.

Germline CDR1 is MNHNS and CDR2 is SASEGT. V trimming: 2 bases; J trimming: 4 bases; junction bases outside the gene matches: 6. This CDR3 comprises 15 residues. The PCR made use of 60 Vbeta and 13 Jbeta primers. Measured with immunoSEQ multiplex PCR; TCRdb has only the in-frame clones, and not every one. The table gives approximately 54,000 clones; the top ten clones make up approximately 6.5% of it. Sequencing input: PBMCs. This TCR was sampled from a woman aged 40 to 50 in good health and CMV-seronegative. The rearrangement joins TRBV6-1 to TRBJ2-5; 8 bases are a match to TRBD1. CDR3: CASSETTGAVETQYF. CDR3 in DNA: TGTGCCAGCAGTGAAACGACAGGGGCCGTAGAGACCCAGTACTTC.